A selection of T cell receptor beta chains follows, all from one sample in a study of STAT5B mutations in CD4+ large granular lymphocyte leukemia. Method: immunoSEQ multiplex PCR; TCRdb's copy keeps in-frame clones and lacks some. The table has about 36,000 clones, about 70% seen once. Sequenced input: CD4+ T cells from blood buffy coats. The receptors come from a human donor in good health. CDR3s include the opening cysteine and the closing phenylalanine or tryptophan. Fields, in order: V gene, clone size, J gene, D gene, CDR3 protein, CDR3 DNA. The D gene is left open where the match is weak. Expanded clones get a size class; other rows say once, few or many, or leave the size out.

v_gene: TRBV5-1
abundance: -
j_gene: TRBJ2-1
d_gene: TRBD2
CDR3aa: CASSLSRLAGGNEQFF
CDR3nt: TGCGCCAGCAGCTTGAGCCGACTAGCCGGGGGCAATGAGCAGTTCTTC

v_gene: TRBV10-1
abundance: -
j_gene: TRBJ1-2
d_gene: -
CDR3aa: CASSENINYGYTF
CDR3nt: TGCGCCAGCAGTGAAAACATTAACTATGGCTACACCTTC

v_gene: TRBV19
abundance: few
j_gene: TRBJ1-2
d_gene: -
CDR3aa: CASSIRGNGYTF
CDR3nt: TGTGCCAGTAGTATCCGCGGGAATGGCTACACCTTC

v_gene: TRBV10-3
abundance: -
j_gene: TRBJ2-7
d_gene: TRBD2
CDR3aa: CATSTSGTDNEQYF
CDR3nt: TGTGCCACCTCTACTAGCGGCACTGATAACGAGCAGTACTTC

v_gene: TRBV19
abundance: -
j_gene: TRBJ2-2
d_gene: TRBD2
CDR3aa: CASSIDRGGSFPGELFF
CDR3nt: TGTGCCAGTAGTATAGACCGGGGCGGGAGTTTCCCCGGGGAGCTGTTTTTT

v_gene: TRBV5-6
abundance: -
j_gene: TRBJ2-1
d_gene: -
CDR3aa: CASSWVRLPGRLNNEQFF
CDR3nt: TGTGCCAGCAGCTGGGTACGACTACCCGGACGACTTAACAATGAGCAGTTCTTC

v_gene: TRBV2
abundance: -
j_gene: TRBJ2-7
d_gene: -
CDR3aa: CASKDGRRGDEQYF
CDR3nt: TGTGCCAGCAAAGACGGCAGGCGGGGAGACGAGCAGTACTTC

v_gene: TRBV7-8
abundance: -
j_gene: TRBJ1-2
d_gene: TRBD1
CDR3aa: CASSLVGGQANYGYTF
CDR3nt: TGTGCCAGCAGCTTAGTAGGGGGACAGGCGAACTATGGCTACACCTTC

v_gene: TRBV7-9
abundance: -
j_gene: TRBJ2-5
d_gene: -
CDR3aa: CASSLVVGVVGALPETQYF
CDR3nt: TGTGCCAGCAGCTTAGTAGTGGGTGTTGTAGGGGCCCTTCCAGAGACCCAGTACTTC

v_gene: TRBV27
abundance: -
j_gene: TRBJ1-4
d_gene: -
CDR3aa: CASSLLVGQTVEKLFF
CDR3nt: TGTGCCAGCAGTTTATTAGTAGGGCAGACCGTCGAAAAACTGTTTTTT

v_gene: TRBV28
abundance: -
j_gene: TRBJ1-1
d_gene: TRBD1
CDR3aa: CASIRDSVNTEAFF
CDR3nt: TGTGCCAGCATTCGGGACAGTGTGAACACTGAAGCTTTCTTT

v_gene: TRBV12-5
abundance: -
j_gene: TRBJ1-5
d_gene: -
CDR3aa: CASGLVIGSQVGPQHF
CDR3nt: TGTGCTAGTGGTTTGGTAATAGGGAGCCAGGTGGGGCCCCAGCATTTT

v_gene: TRBV20-1
abundance: -
j_gene: TRBJ2-1
d_gene: TRBD1
CDR3aa: CSATYRGEQFF
CDR3nt: TGCAGTGCTACCTACAGGGGTGAGCAGTTCTTC

v_gene: TRBV28
abundance: -
j_gene: TRBJ1-1
d_gene: -
CDR3aa: CASSLWGGQNTEAFF
CDR3nt: TGTGCCAGCAGTTTATGGGGAGGGCAGAACACTGAAGCTTTCTTT

v_gene: TRBV28
abundance: -
j_gene: TRBJ2-7
d_gene: -
CDR3aa: CASSLLTSSYEQYF
CDR3nt: TGTGCCAGCAGTTTATTAACTAGCTCCTACGAGCAGTACTTC

v_gene: TRBV7-2
abundance: -
j_gene: TRBJ2-7
d_gene: -
CDR3aa: CASSLGRAGWATYEQYF
CDR3nt: TGTGCCAGCAGCTTAGGCCGGGCGGGATGGGCTACCTACGAGCAGTACTTC

v_gene: TRBV30
abundance: few
j_gene: TRBJ1-5
d_gene: -
CDR3aa: CAWRETASNQPQHF
CDR3nt: TGTGCCTGGAGGGAGACAGCTAGCAATCAGCCCCAGCATTTT

v_gene: TRBV5-4
abundance: -
j_gene: TRBJ1-2
d_gene: -
CDR3aa: CASSPDGLSGYTF
CDR3nt: TGTGCCAGCAGCCCCGACGGCCTAAGCGGCTACACCTTC

v_gene: TRBV5-1
abundance: -
j_gene: TRBJ1-4
d_gene: -
CDR3aa: CASSTEGGSTNEKLFF
CDR3nt: TGCGCCAGCAGCACAGAGGGGGGCAGTACTAATGAAAAACTGTTTTTT

v_gene: TRBV18
abundance: -
j_gene: TRBJ1-4
d_gene: -
CDR3aa: CASSPDGGIANEKLFF
CDR3nt: TGTGCCAGCTCACCGGATGGGGGGATCGCTAATGAAAAACTGTTTTTT

v_gene: TRBV5-4
abundance: -
j_gene: TRBJ2-1
d_gene: TRBD2
CDR3aa: CASSLEGGLAGAREFF
CDR3nt: TGTGCCAGCAGCTTGGAGGGGGGACTAGCGGGGGCGAGGGAGTTCTTC

v_gene: TRBV5-6
abundance: -
j_gene: TRBJ2-7
d_gene: -
CDR3aa: CASSRGPVAQGQYF
CDR3nt: TGTGCCAGCAGCCGGGGACCTGTAGCCCAGGGGCAGTACTTC

v_gene: TRBV5-4
abundance: -
j_gene: TRBJ1-4
d_gene: -
CDR3aa: CASSLQGSGGKLFF
CDR3nt: TGTGCCAGCAGCTTGCAGGGGTCCGGGGGAAAACTGTTTTTT

v_gene: TRBV30
abundance: few
j_gene: TRBJ1-1
d_gene: -
CDR3aa: CAWSPSGEAFF
CDR3nt: TGTGCCTGGAGTCCCTCAGGGGAGGCTTTCTTT

v_gene: TRBV30
abundance: -
j_gene: TRBJ2-7
d_gene: -
CDR3aa: CAWSVPEYNDGSYEQYF
CDR3nt: TGTGCCTGGAGTGTTCCCGAATACAACGACGGCTCCTACGAGCAGTACTTC

v_gene: TRBV7-6
abundance: -
j_gene: TRBJ1-4
d_gene: -
CDR3aa: CASSLGPGLNEKLFF
CDR3nt: TGTGCCAGCAGCTTAGGACCAGGACTTAATGAAAAACTGTTTTTT

v_gene: TRBV19
abundance: -
j_gene: TRBJ1-2
d_gene: -
CDR3aa: CASSPRLDRPPGGYTF
CDR3nt: TGTGCCAGTAGTCCCCGCCTCGACAGACCGCCGGGTGGCTACACCTTC

v_gene: TRBV7-6
abundance: -
j_gene: TRBJ1-3
d_gene: -
CDR3aa: CASSFRRGSGNTIYF
CDR3nt: TGTGCCAGCAGCTTTCGCCGGGGCTCTGGAAACACCATATATTTT

v_gene: TRBV27
abundance: -
j_gene: TRBJ2-3
d_gene: -
CDR3aa: CASSPPGRNTDTQYF
CDR3nt: TGTGCCAGCAGTCCACCGGGACGGAACACAGATACGCAGTATTTT

v_gene: TRBV11-2
abundance: once
j_gene: TRBJ1-6
d_gene: TRBD1
CDR3aa: CASSLLGTGNYNSPLHF
CDR3nt: TGTGCCAGCAGCTTGCTGGGGACAGGGAACTATAATTCACCCCTCCACTTT

v_gene: TRBV18
abundance: -
j_gene: TRBJ2-2
d_gene: TRBD2
CDR3aa: CASRPRPGGPGAGELFF
CDR3nt: TGTGCCAGCAGACCTCGGCCGGGAGGGCCCGGGGCCGGGGAGCTGTTTTTT

v_gene: TRBV5-6
abundance: -
j_gene: TRBJ2-3
d_gene: -
CDR3aa: CASSLTDTDTQYF
CDR3nt: TGTGCCAGCAGCTTGACAGACACAGATACGCAGTATTTT

v_gene: TRBV29-1
abundance: -
j_gene: TRBJ1-1
d_gene: TRBD1
CDR3aa: CSVKPTGGWNTEAFF
CDR3nt: TGCAGCGTCAAACCCACAGGGGGGTGGAACACTGAAGCTTTCTTT

v_gene: TRBV19
abundance: few
j_gene: TRBJ1-1
d_gene: -
CDR3aa: CASSRKGGTEAFF
CDR3nt: TGTGCCAGTAGTCGAAAGGGGGGCACTGAAGCTTTCTTT

v_gene: TRBV18
abundance: -
j_gene: TRBJ2-3
d_gene: -
CDR3aa: CASSSRPPPRLSTDTQYF
CDR3nt: TGTGCCAGCTCGTCGCGACCGCCCCCTCGCCTTAGCACAGATACGCAGTATTTT

v_gene: TRBV18
abundance: -
j_gene: TRBJ2-7
d_gene: -
CDR3aa: CASSPVGAYEQYF
CDR3nt: TGTGCCAGCTCGCCTGTAGGGGCCTACGAGCAGTACTTC

v_gene: TRBV10-3
abundance: -
j_gene: TRBJ1-1
d_gene: TRBD1
CDR3aa: CAISVDRGSSWDTEAFF
CDR3nt: TGTGCCATCAGTGTGGACAGGGGATCTTCCTGGGACACTGAAGCTTTCTTT

v_gene: TRBV4-1
abundance: -
j_gene: TRBJ2-1
d_gene: -
CDR3aa: CASSQDVTFPYNEQFF
CDR3nt: TGCGCCAGCAGCCAAGATGTTACATTTCCCTACAATGAGCAGTTCTTC

v_gene: TRBV7-2
abundance: -
j_gene: TRBJ2-7
d_gene: TRBD1
CDR3aa: CASRRTGFKAEQYF
CDR3nt: TGTGCCAGCAGGAGGACAGGGTTTAAGGCCGAGCAGTACTTC

v_gene: TRBV27
abundance: once
j_gene: TRBJ1-5
d_gene: -
CDR3aa: CASRTTGTHNNQPQHF
CDR3nt: TGTGCCAGCAGAACAACCGGGACACATAATAATCAGCCCCAGCATTTT

v_gene: TRBV21-1
abundance: once
j_gene: TRBJ2-7
d_gene: -
CDR3aa: CASSPPRTGINGSYEQYF
CDR3nt: TGTGCCAGCAGCCCACCCCGGACAGGGATCAATGGCTCCTACGAGCAGTACTTC

v_gene: TRBV6-1
abundance: few
j_gene: TRBJ1-1
d_gene: -
CDR3aa: CASTLGFGVAFF
CDR3nt: TGTGCCAGCACCCTCGGCTTCGGGGTGGCGTTCTTT

v_gene: TRBV29-1
abundance: few
j_gene: TRBJ2-7
d_gene: -
CDR3aa: CSVGAEGSYEQYF
CDR3nt: TGCAGCGTTGGAGCGGAGGGGTCCTACGAGCAGTACTTC